The 11 T cell receptor beta chains presented below share a single source sample, sequenced in a study of blood T cell repertoires in COVID-19. Here immunoSEQ multiplex PCR was the method, and the copy in TCRdb shows in-frame clones only, minus some. The table records 55,000 to 80,000 clones, over 65% of them present only once. Source material: peripheral blood. All receptors come from a woman between 65 and 79 years old with acute or convalescent COVID-19.

V and J are TRBV27 and TRBJ2-4; 9 bases match TRBD1. CDR1 is MNHEY, CDR2 SMNVEV, per germline (reference sequence). The CDR3 loop spans 16 amino acids. The V segment lost 6 bases and the J segment 0 bases; nucleotides outside the gene matches: 6. The CDR3, as DNA: TGTGCCAGCAGCCCCGGACAGGGGATAGCCAAAAACATTCAGTACTTC. It codes for CASSPGQGIAKNIQYF.

The chain employs TRBV15 and TRBJ2-3; the match to TRBD1 covers 8 bases. Per germline, CDR1 LNHNV and CDR2 YYDKDF (reference sequence). The V segment lost 8 bases and the J segment 2 bases; nucleotides outside the gene matches: 6. The CDR3 has 14 residues. The DNA of the CDR3 is TGTGCCACCCTCCGGGACAGGCTCACAGATACGCAGTATTTT. Its protein product is CATLRDRLTDTQYF.

This clone turned up a few times. The chain combines TRBV7-9 with TRBJ1-5; no clear D gene. This CDR3 contains 13 residues. The V end lost 6 bases, the J end lost 1 base, and 7 bases lay between the germline ends. In germline, CDR1 is SEHNR, CDR2 FQNEAQ (reference sequence). CDR3 residues: CASRPLSNQPQHF. The DNA for the CDR3 is TGTGCCAGCAGACCTCTAAGCAATCAGCCCCAGCATTTT.

This clone was seen only once. The J gene is TRBJ2-7, the V gene TRBV9; D is undetermined. Trimming cost V 0 bases and J 4 bases, with 11 bases left between them. This CDR3 is built from 14 residues. Per germline, CDR1 SGDLS and CDR2 YYNGEE. The CDR3 DNA reads TGTGCCAGCAGCGTAGACATTTTCCCGTACGAGCAGTACTTC. This codes for CASSVDIFPYEQYF.

CDR3: CASSQPDRQGEQYF. In DNA form, the CDR3 reads TGTGCCAGCAGTCAGCCGGACAGACAGGGCGAGCAGTACTTC. This sequence joins TRBV6-2 or TRBV6-3 and TRBJ2-7; 7 bases are shared with TRBD1. The germline CDR1 and CDR2 sequences are MNHEY and SVGEGT. CDR3 length: 14 amino acids. Trimming took 5 bases from V and 6 from J; bases not matched to a gene: 10.

V usage is TRBV28 and J usage is TRBJ1-1; 8 bases match TRBD1. The germline gives CDR1 MDHEN, CDR2 SYDVKM. Trimming removed 5 bases from V and 4 bases from J; junction bases left unmatched: 6. CDR3 length: 14 residues. The CDR3 is CASSGQGYSTEAFF. The DNA of the CDR3 is TGTGCCAGCAGTGGACAGGGTTATAGCACTGAAGCTTTCTTT.

This rearrangement joins TRBV11-3 to TRBJ2-7, with D possibly TRBD1 on 5 matching bases. The CDR3 contains 16 residues. Germline V CDR1 and CDR2: SGHNT, YENEEA. V was clipped by 4 bases and J by 2 bases, with 18 bases between them. In nucleotides, the CDR3 is TGTGCCAGCAGCTCCGTTAATTTCCAGGGTCCCTACGAGCAGTACTTC. This sequence encodes CASSSVNFQGPYEQYF.

CDR3 amino acids: CASSPRGLAGGPRGETQYF. CDR3 sequence (DNA): TGTGCCAGCTCACCACGGGGACTAGCGGGAGGGCCTCGAGGAGAGACCCAGTACTTC. The chain combines TRBV18 with TRBJ2-5; 16 bases agree with TRBD2. After removal of 1 base from V and 4 bases from J, the junction contained 9 bases not matched to a gene. CDR1 is KGHSH, CDR2 LQKENI, per germline. This CDR3 is built from 19 residues. Full variable domain (outside the CDR3, taken from reference TRBV18 and TRBJ2-5): NAGVMQNPRHLVRRRGQEARLRCSPMKGHSHVYWYRQLPEEGLKFMVYLQKENIIDESGMPKERFSAEFPKEGPSILRIQQVVRGDSAAYFCASSPRGLAGGPRGETQYFGPGTRLLVL.

The chain uses TRBV5-4 and TRBJ2-7; D unclear. V shed 0 bases and J shed 2 bases, with 9 bases lying between them. CDR1 SGHNT and CDR2 YYREEE come from the germline V gene (reference sequence). The CDR3 covers 14 residues. The CDR3 region is CASSLEPQAYEQYF. The CDR3 DNA sequence: TGTGCCAGCAGCTTGGAACCACAAGCCTACGAGCAGTACTTC.

The chain is built from TRBV10-3 and TRBJ1-2, with 8 bases lining up with TRBD1. V lost 0 bases to trimming and J lost 6 bases; unmatched junction nucleotides: 9. Germline V gene sequence: CDR1 ENHRY, CDR2 SYGVKD. The CDR3 extends over 16 amino acids. The CDR3 region has the DNA TGTGCCATCAGTGAGTCTAACGGCAGGGGGCTGAATGGCTACACCTTC. Its protein product is CAISESNGRGLNGYTF.

A few counts support this clone. The V call is TRBV7-2, the J call TRBJ1-1; 8 bases align to TRBD1. The CDR3 sequence is 18 residues long. The V segment lost 5 bases and the J segment 4 bases; nucleotides outside the gene matches: 18. Germline assignment: CDR1 SGHTA and CDR2 FQGNSA. Written as DNA, the CDR3 is TGTGCCAGCAGCCTTAACATCCGGGGACAGGCGATGGCCACTGAAGCTTTCTTT. It encodes CASSLNIRGQAMATEAFF.